A selection of T cell receptor beta chains follows, all from one sample in a study of cytomegalovirus exposure and HLA in healthy donors. Sequenced by immunoSEQ multiplex PCR; TCRdb stores in-frame clones only, minus some. The sample records 90,000 to 110,000 clones, 76% being singletons. The sequenced sample was PBMCs. Source of these receptors: a woman aged 50 to 60 in good health and CMV-seropositive. Both conserved end residues are part of each CDR3. Fields, in order: V gene, J gene, CDR3 protein.

V: TRBV28; J: TRBJ1-2; CDR3: CASSSTGVWDYGYTF
V: TRBV7-7; J: TRBJ2-7; CDR3: CASKMSEGPFGEQYF
V: TRBV6-5; J: TRBJ2-1; CDR3: CAAQRLALYNEQFF
V: TRBV11-1; J: TRBJ2-7; CDR3: CASSLYSSGQPRSYEQYF
V: TRBV7-9; J: TRBJ1-2; CDR3: CASSRVEAYGYTF
V: TRBV11-2; J: TRBJ2-1; CDR3: CASSLDPGSYNEQFF
V: TRBV5-4; J: TRBJ2-5; CDR3: CASSLFRGSAETQYF
V: TRBV6-5; J: TRBJ2-7; CDR3: CASSYSDRATYEQYF
V: TRBV15; J: TRBJ1-1; CDR3: CATSATGGTEAFF
V: TRBV29-1; J: TRBJ2-1; CDR3: CSVLLRLAGAYNEQFF
V: TRBV7-2; J: TRBJ2-2; CDR3: CASSRTPGRTGELFF
V: TRBV18; J: TRBJ2-5; CDR3: CASSGETQYF
V: TRBV6-5; J: TRBJ2-7; CDR3: CASAIAGYWYEQYF
V: TRBV5-1; J: TRBJ2-7; CDR3: CASSPGQGNSYEQYF
V: TRBV19; J: TRBJ1-3; CDR3: CASRSAGGNTIYF
V: TRBV4-3; J: TRBJ2-7; CDR3: CASSQALGLYEQYF
V: TRBV7-8; J: TRBJ2-1; CDR3: CASSLIGGTYNEQFF
V: TRBV6-5; J: TRBJ1-3; CDR3: CASSETVRNTIYF
V: TRBV7-3; J: TRBJ2-1; CDR3: CASSSRGGRWFF
V: TRBV29-1; J: TRBJ2-7; CDR3: CSVLAGDYEQYF
V: TRBV6-6; J: TRBJ1-1; CDR3: CASFFSRMNTEAFF
V: TRBV11-2; J: TRBJ2-3; CDR3: CASSSPRGNTDTQYF
V: TRBV5-1; J: TRBJ2-7; CDR3: CASSLVAGGPYEQYF
V: TRBV27; J: TRBJ2-7; CDR3: CASRSLPLTGGRVYEQYF
V: TRBV6-5; J: TRBJ1-2; CDR3: CASYTGVEGYTF
V: TRBV7-9; J: TRBJ2-7; CDR3: CASSLKGAPQNEQYF
V: TRBV21-1; J: TRBJ2-3; CDR3: CASSSLAGESTDTQYF
V: TRBV15; J: TRBJ2-5; CDR3: CATSRELAGQETQYF
V: TRBV27; J: TRBJ2-3; CDR3: CASSLRVAGVRDTQYF
V: TRBV5-1; J: TRBJ2-5; CDR3: CASSARGSQETQYF
V: TRBV7-2; J: TRBJ2-3; CDR3: CASSLDGRTSGRATDTQYF